Included here is one T cell receptor beta chain sequence, with context. The antigen is unknown. The CDR3 has 14 amino acids. With V trimmed by 2 bases and J by 9 bases, 2 bases remained unmatched. Germline V CDR1 and CDR2: MNHNY, SVGAGI (reference sequence). MiXCR, applied by TCRdb to the reads, yields one record per CDR3 protein. The repertoire holds 450,000 to 650,000 distinct CDR3 sequences, with around 40% as singletons. The data stem from a study of T cell repertoires in cytomegalovirus infection. In the study overall: Alongside well-studied HLA-B-restricted CMV epitopes, recently identified HLA-C-restricted CMV epitopes were also used. Matching HLA type, along with CMV infection, was indicated by public TCR beta signatures. General study findings and limits: Frequencies of public TCR beta families were cumulated, and this identified carriers of CMV plus the relevant HLA. HLA-C-restricted CMV clonotypes gave the most frequent clonotype in two of eight donors.

Sequencing used cultured PBMCs, obtained from culture after CMV antigen stimulation. This TCR was sampled from a human donor in good health (CMV status not recorded). Some clones in this sample may be carry-over from other donors' samples. This chain joins TRBV6-6 and TRBJ2-1; TRBD2 matches at 12 bases. CDR3 coding DNA: TGTGCCAGCAGTTACGAGGGACTAGCGGGTGAGCAGTTCTTC. This sequence encodes CASSYEGLAGEQFF.